Listed below are T cell receptor beta chains from one sample, sequenced in a study of OX40 agonist ivuxolimab in advanced cancers. Measured with immunoSEQ multiplex PCR; TCRdb has only the in-frame clones, and not every one. The sample shows tens of thousands of clones, about 87% of them seen only once. The input for sequencing was CD4+ or CD8+ T cells sorted from blood, taken in a trial of the OX40 agonist ivuxolimab. The receptors derive from an adult with an advanced solid tumor such as melanoma, head and neck, liver or kidney cancer. Each CDR3 is given with its conserved first and last residue. D genes are given only for firm matches. Where a row states a size, it is once, few, many or the class of an expanded clone; other rows omit it.

.,.,16,TRBJ2-3,TRBV2,CASRLRTDTSTDTQYF,TGTGCCAGCAGACTCAGGACAGACACTAGCACAGATACGCAGTATTTT
TRBD1,.,14,TRBJ2-1,TRBV6-6,CASIGGQLYNEQFF,TGTGCCAGCATAGGGGGCCAACTTTACAATGAGCAGTTCTTC
TRBD2,.,14,TRBJ2-2,TRBV5-1,CASSLRGGTGELFF,TGCGCCAGCAGCTTACGGGGAGGGACCGGGGAGCTGTTTTTT
TRBD1,.,15,TRBJ1-1,TRBV5-8,CASSFTTGVGTEAFF,TGTGCCAGCAGCTTTACGACAGGGGTAGGCACTGAAGCTTTCTTT
TRBD1,few,15,TRBJ1-2,TRBV2,CASSLYRGQGVGYTF,TGTGCCAGCAGTCTCTATAGAGGACAGGGAGTAGGCTACACCTTC
.,few,15,TRBJ2-7,TRBV13,CASSNSRVGSYEQYF,TGTGCCAGCAGTAATAGCAGGGTGGGCTCCTACGAGCAGTACTTC
TRBD2,.,15,TRBJ2-3,TRBV10-1,CASSSAGAVADTQYF,TGCGCCAGCAGTTCGGCGGGAGCGGTGGCAGATACGCAGTATTTT
TRBD2,.,17,TRBJ2-3,TRBV11-2,CASSLLSREAPMDTQYF,TGTGCCAGCAGCTTACTGTCTCGGGAGGCGCCGATGGATACGCAGTATTTT
.,once,13,TRBJ1-2,TRBV28,CASLGGGDYGYTF,TGTGCCAGCCTAGGGGGGGGCGACTATGGCTACACCTTC
.,.,13,TRBJ2-7,TRBV4-2,CASSQGVGSEQYF,TGTGCCAGCAGCCAAGGTGTTGGGTCCGAGCAGTACTTC
TRBD2,once,14,TRBJ2-1,TRBV7-7,CASSSGLDGSEQFF,TGTGCCAGCAGTTCCGGACTAGACGGTAGTGAGCAGTTCTTC
.,few,12,TRBJ2-7,TRBV30,CAWSVSVYEQYF,TGTGCCTGGAGTGTAAGTGTCTACGAGCAGTACTTC
TRBD1,.,14,TRBJ1-2,TRBV9,CASSGTGSGYGYTF,TGTGCCAGCAGCGGGACAGGGTCGGGCTATGGCTACACCTTC
.,.,13,TRBJ2-7,TRBV10-1,CASAKEAAGEQYF,TGCGCCAGCGCCAAAGAGGCGGCGGGGGAGCAGTACTTC
TRBD1,once,16,TRBJ1-2,TRBV11-2,CASSSSPTGGYIGYTF,TGTGCCAGCAGCTCGAGCCCGACAGGGGGCTATATAGGCTACACCTTC
TRBD1,.,15,TRBJ1-5,TRBV19,CASSKAKGANQPQHF,TGTGCCAGTAGTAAGGCGAAGGGGGCAAATCAGCCCCAGCATTTT
TRBD1,.,14,TRBJ1-6,TRBV11-2,CASSSGQGGSPLHF,TGTGCCAGCAGCTCGGGACAGGGCGGCTCACCCCTCCACTTT
TRBD1,.,13,TRBJ1-2,TRBV19,CASSIVEGAGYTF,TGTGCCAGTAGTATAGTTGAGGGGGCTGGCTACACCTTC
TRBD2,.,15,TRBJ2-5,TRBV6-6,CASSYSTLAGETQYF,TGTGCCAGCAGTTACTCGACACTAGCGGGAGAGACCCAGTACTTC
TRBD2,.,19,TRBJ2-1,TRBV19,CASSTILAGDLQTYNEQFF,TGTGCCAGTAGTACAATCCTAGCGGGGGACCTCCAAACATACAATGAGCAGTTCTTC
.,.,15,TRBJ1-5,TRBV27,CASSSRQGGGQPQHF,TGTGCCAGCAGTTCTCGGCAGGGAGGGGGACAGCCCCAGCATTTT
.,.,13,TRBJ1-1,TRBV2,CASRPQGDTEAFF,TGTGCCAGCAGGCCTCAAGGGGACACTGAAGCTTTCTTT
.,.,13,TRBJ1-2,TRBV19,CASSIALNYGYTF,TGTGCCAGTAGTATCGCCCTTAACTATGGCTACACCTTC
.,.,14,TRBJ1-1,TRBV27,CASSFSHANTEAFF,TGTGCCAGCAGTTTTAGCCACGCGAACACTGAAGCTTTCTTT
TRBD2,.,11,TRBJ2-5,TRBV19,CASGGEETQYF,TGTGCCAGTGGGGGGGAAGAGACCCAGTACTTC
TRBD2,.,18,TRBJ2-2,TRBV7-8,CASSPGLAGVANTGELFF,TGTGCCAGCAGCCCGGGACTAGCGGGGGTTGCGAACACCGGGGAGCTGTTTTTT